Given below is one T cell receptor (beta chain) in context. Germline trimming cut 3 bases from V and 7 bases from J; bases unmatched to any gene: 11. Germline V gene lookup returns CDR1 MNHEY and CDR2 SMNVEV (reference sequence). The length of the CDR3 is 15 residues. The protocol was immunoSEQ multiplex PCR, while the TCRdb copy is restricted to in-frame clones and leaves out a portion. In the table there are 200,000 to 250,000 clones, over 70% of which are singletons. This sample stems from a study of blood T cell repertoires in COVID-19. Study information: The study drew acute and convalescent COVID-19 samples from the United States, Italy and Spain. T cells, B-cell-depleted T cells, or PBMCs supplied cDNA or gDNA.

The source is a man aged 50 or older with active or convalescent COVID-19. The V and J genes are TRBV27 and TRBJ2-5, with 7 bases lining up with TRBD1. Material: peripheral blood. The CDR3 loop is CASSLAGTALGTQYF. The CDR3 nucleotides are TGTGCCAGCAGTTTGGCCGGGACAGCCTTGGGGACCCAGTACTTC.